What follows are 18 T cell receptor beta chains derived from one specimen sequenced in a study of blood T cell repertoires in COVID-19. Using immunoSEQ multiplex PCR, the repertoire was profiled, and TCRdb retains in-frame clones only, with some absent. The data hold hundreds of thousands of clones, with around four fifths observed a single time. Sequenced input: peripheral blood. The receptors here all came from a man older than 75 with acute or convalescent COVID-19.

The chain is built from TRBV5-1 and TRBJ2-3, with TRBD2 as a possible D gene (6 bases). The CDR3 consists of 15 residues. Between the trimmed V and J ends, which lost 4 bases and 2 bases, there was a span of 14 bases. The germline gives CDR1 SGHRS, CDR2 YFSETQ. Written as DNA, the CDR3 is TGCGCCAGCAGCCCCGGCGGCGGGAACACAGATACGCAGTATTTT. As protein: CASSPGGGNTDTQYF.

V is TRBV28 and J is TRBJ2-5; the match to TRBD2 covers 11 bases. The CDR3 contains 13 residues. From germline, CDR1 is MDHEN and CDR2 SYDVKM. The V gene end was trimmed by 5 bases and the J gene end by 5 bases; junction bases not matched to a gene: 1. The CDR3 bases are TGTGCCAGCAGTAGACTAGCGGGGGAGACCCAGTACTTC. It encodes CASSRLAGETQYF.

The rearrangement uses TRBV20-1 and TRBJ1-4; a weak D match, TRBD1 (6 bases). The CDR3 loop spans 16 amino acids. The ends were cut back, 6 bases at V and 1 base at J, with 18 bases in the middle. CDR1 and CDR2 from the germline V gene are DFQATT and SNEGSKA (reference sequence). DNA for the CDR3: TGCAGTGCAAGTAACTTACAGGGAGTAACTAATGAAAAACTGTTTTTT. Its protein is CSASNLQGVTNEKLFF.

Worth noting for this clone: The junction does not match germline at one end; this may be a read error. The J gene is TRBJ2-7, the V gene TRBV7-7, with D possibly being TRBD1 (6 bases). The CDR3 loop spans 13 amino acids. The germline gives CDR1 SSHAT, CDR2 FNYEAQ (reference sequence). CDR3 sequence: CASSFSTGNEQYF. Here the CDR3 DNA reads TGTGCTAGCAGCTTTTCCACAGGGAACGAGCAGTACTTC.

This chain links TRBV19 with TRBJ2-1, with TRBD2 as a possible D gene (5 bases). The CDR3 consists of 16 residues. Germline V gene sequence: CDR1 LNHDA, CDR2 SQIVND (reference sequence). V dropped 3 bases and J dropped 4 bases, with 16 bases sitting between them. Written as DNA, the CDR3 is TGTGCCAGTAGTATTGTAAGGACTCAGGTTTACAATGAGCAGTTCTTC. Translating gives CASSIVRTQVYNEQFF.

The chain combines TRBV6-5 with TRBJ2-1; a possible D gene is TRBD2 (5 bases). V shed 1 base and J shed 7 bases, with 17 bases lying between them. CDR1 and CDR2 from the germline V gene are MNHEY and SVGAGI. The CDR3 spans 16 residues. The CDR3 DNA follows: TGTGCCAGCAGTTACTTAACCCCTTCGACGGGGAATGAGCAGTTCTTC. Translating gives CASSYLTPSTGNEQFF.

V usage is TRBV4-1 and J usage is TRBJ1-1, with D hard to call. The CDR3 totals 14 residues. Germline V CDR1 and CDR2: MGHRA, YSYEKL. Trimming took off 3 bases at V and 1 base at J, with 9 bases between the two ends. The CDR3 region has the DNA TGCGCCAGCAGCCACCCTGGCGGGAACACTGAAGCTTTCTTT. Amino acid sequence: CASSHPGGNTEAFF.

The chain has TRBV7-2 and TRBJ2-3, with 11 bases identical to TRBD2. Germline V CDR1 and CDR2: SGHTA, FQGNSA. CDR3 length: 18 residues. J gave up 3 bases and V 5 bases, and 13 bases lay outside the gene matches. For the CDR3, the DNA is TGTGCCAGCAGCCTCCTTAGCGGGGGGGGGCTTGGTACAGATACGCAGTATTTT. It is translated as CASSLLSGGGLGTDTQYF.

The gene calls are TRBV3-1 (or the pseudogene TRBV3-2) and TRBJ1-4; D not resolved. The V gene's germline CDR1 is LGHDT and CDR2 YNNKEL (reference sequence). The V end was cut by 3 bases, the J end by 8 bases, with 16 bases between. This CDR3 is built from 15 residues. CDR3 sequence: CASSQGFSTGEKLFF. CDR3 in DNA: TGTGCCAGCAGCCAGGGGTTTTCCACGGGGGAAAAACTGTTTTTT.

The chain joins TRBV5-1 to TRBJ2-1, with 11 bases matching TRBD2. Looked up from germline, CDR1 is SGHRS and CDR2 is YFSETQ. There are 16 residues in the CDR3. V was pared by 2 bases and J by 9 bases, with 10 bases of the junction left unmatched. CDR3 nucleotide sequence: TGCGCCAGCAGCTTATCGTTAGCGGGGGGGCCGGGTGAGCAGTTCTTC. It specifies CASSLSLAGGPGEQFF.

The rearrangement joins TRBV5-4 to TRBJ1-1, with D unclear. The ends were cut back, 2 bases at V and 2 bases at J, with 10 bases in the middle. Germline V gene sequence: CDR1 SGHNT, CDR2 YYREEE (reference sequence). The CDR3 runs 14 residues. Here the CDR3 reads CASSFIPTNTEAFF. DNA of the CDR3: TGTGCCAGCAGCTTTATCCCGACTAACACTGAAGCTTTCTTT. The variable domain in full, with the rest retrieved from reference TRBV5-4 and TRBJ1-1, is ETGVTQSPTHLIKTRGQQVTLRCSSQSGHNTVSWYQQALGQGPQFIFQYYREEENGRGNFPPRFSGLQFPNYSSELNVNALELDDSALYLCASSFIPTNTEAFFGQGTRLTVV.

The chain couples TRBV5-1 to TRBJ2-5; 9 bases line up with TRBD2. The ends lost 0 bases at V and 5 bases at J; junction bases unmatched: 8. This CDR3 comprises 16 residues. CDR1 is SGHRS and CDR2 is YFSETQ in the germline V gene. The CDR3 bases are TGCGCCAGCAGCTTGGAAGGCGGGGGGGCCTCGGAGACCCAGTACTTC. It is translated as CASSLEGGGASETQYF.

The CDR3 loop is CASSHYSGEKLFF. In nucleotides, the CDR3 is TGTGCCAGCAGTCACTACAGTGGAGAAAAACTGTTTTTT. The rearrangement joins TRBV6-4 to TRBJ1-4, with no clear D. Between the trimmed V and J ends, which lost 5 bases and 8 bases, there was a span of 12 bases. This CDR3 has 13 amino acids. The germline V gene has CDR1 MRHNA and CDR2 SNTAGT.

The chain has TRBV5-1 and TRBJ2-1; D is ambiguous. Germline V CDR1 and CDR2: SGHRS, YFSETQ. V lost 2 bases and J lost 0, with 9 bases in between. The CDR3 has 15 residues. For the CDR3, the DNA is TGCGCCAGCAGCTTCGCCCCTAGCTCCTACAATGAGCAGTTCTTC. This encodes CASSFAPSSYNEQFF.

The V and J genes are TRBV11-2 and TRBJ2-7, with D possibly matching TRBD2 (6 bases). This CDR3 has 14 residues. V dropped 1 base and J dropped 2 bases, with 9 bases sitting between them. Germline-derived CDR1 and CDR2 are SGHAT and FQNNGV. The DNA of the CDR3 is TGTGCCAGCAGCTTAGCGGGACTGCCCTACGAGCAGTACTTC. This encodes CASSLAGLPYEQYF. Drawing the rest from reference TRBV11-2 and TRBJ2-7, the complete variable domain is EAGVAQSPRYKIIEKRQSVAFWCNPISGHATLYWYQQILGQGPKLLIQFQNNGVVDDSQLPKDRFSAERLKGVDSTLKIQPAKLEDSAVYLCASSLAGLPYEQYFGPGTRLTVT.

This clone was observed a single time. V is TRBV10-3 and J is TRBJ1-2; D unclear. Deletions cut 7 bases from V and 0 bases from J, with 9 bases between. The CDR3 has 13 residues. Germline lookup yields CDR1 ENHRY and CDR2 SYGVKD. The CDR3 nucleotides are TGTGCCATCACCTCTAGTACTAACTATGGCTACACCTTC. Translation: CAITSSTNYGYTF.

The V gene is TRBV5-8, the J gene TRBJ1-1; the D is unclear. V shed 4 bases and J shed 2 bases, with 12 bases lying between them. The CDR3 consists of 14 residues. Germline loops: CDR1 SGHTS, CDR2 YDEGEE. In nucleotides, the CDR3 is TGTGCCAGCAGCCAATACAGTAAAAACACTGAAGCTTTCTTT. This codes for CASSQYSKNTEAFF.

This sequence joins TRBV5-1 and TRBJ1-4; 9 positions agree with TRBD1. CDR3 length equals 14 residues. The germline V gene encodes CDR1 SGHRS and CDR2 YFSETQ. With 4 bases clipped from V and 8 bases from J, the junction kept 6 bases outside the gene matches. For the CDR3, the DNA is TGCGCCAGCAGCGCGGGACAGGGAAAGGAAAAACTGTTTTTT. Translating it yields CASSAGQGKEKLFF.